Shown below are 22 T cell receptor beta chains from a single sample sequenced in a study of early T cells in non-severe SARS-CoV-2 infection. A single record per CDR3 protein comes from TCRdb applying MiXCR to the 5' RACE reads. This sample carries 80,000 or so distinct CDR3 sequences, less than 15% of them seen once, and the ten largest clones take 3.4%. Sample: whole blood. The receptors derive from an adult who was a healthcare worker with PCR-confirmed SARS-CoV-2 infection or an uninfected control (not recorded which).

V is TRBV6-5 and J is TRBJ2-6; a possible D gene is TRBD1 (5 bases). The length of the CDR3 is 14 residues. Per the germline V gene, CDR1 is MNHEY and CDR2 is SVGAGI. Trimming removed 6 bases at V and 0 bases at J, with 6 bases between. The CDR3 is CASRDTSGANVLTF. The CDR3 DNA reads TGTGCCAGCAGGGACACCTCTGGGGCCAACGTCCTGACTTTC.

The J gene is TRBJ2-1, the V gene TRBV29-1, with a weak D call TRBD1 (6 bases). CDR1 is SQVTM and CDR2 is ANQGSEA in the germline V gene. CDR3 length: 13 residues. V was cut by 5 bases and J by 4 bases, with 12 bases left in between. This chain's CDR3 is CSVIRDTYNEQFF. Written as DNA, the CDR3 is TGCAGCGTTATAAGGGACACTTACAATGAGCAGTTCTTC.

This clonotype was detected only a few times. The chain carries TRBV29-1 and TRBJ1-2, with D perhaps TRBD1 (5 bases). V was pared by 3 bases and J by 5 bases, with 16 bases between. This CDR3 has 14 amino acids. The V gene's germline CDR1 is SQVTM and CDR2 ANQGSEA. The CDR3 DNA sequence: TGCAGCGTTGAGAGCCAGGGAGTAGCTTATGGCTACACCTTC. It codes for CSVESQGVAYGYTF.

V usage is TRBV29-1 and J usage is TRBJ1-2, with 12 bases fitting TRBD1. The CDR3 runs to 11 residues. Germline-derived CDR1 and CDR2 are SQVTM and ANQGSEA. V dropped 7 bases and J dropped 8; count of bases not matched to a gene: 2. The CDR3 nucleotides are TGCAGCGCCGGGACAGGGGGCGGCTACACCTTC. This codes for CSAGTGGGYTF.

This clonotype was detected only a few times. This chain joins TRBV28 and TRBJ2-7; weak D call: TRBD1 (5 bases). The CDR3 has 18 amino acids. CDR1 is MDHEN, CDR2 SYDVKM, per germline. V was clipped by 3 bases and J by 0 bases, with 21 bases between them. This CDR3 is CASSLSWQGELSSYEQYF. The CDR3 nucleotides are TGTGCCAGCAGTTTGTCGTGGCAGGGTGAACTTAGCTCCTACGAGCAGTACTTC.

The sample holds many counts of this clonotype. This chain uses TRBV6-2 or TRBV6-3 with TRBJ2-1; D call uncertain. The germline V gene encodes CDR1 MNHEY and CDR2 SVGEGT. V shed 2 bases and J shed 6 bases, with 2 bases lying between them. The CDR3 has 11 amino acids. Here the CDR3 DNA reads TGTGCCAGCAGTTACGGCAATGAGCAGTTCTTC. It encodes CASSYGNEQFF.

There are many counts of this clonotype. The genes are TRBV29-1 and TRBJ2-7; a weak D match, TRBD2 (5 bases). The CDR3 length is 13 residues. V was trimmed by 7 bases and J by 5 bases, leaving 18 bases between them. Germline V gives CDR1 SQVTM, CDR2 ANQGSEA. The CDR3 DNA sequence: TGCAGCGCCGTCCCCCGGGGAATCCACGAGCAGTACTTC. This sequence encodes CSAVPRGIHEQYF.

In its sample, this clonotype was seen a few times. V usage is TRBV6-2 or TRBV6-3 and J usage is TRBJ1-5, with a tentative D call TRBD1 (5 bases). Per the germline V gene, CDR1 is MNHEY and CDR2 is SVGEGT. This CDR3 region has 13 residues. V lost 2 bases and J lost 6, with 8 bases in between. Here the CDR3 DNA reads TGTGCCAGCAGTTACGGCAGGGTTCAGCCCCAGCATTTT. Translated: CASSYGRVQPQHF.

The sample holds many counts of this clonotype. The V call is TRBV5-1, the J call TRBJ1-6; possible D gene TRBD1, 5 bases. CDR1 is SGHRS and CDR2 is YFSETQ in the germline V gene. The V gene lost 7 bases and the J gene lost 8 bases, with 16 bases spanning the gap. This CDR3 spans 14 amino acids. The CDR3 region has the DNA TGCGCCAGCGGCGTTGGGGCGGGGTATTCACCCCTCCACTTT. Residues: CASGVGAGYSPLHF. The full variable domain, in which reference TRBV5-1 and TRBJ1-6 provide the parts outside the CDR3, is KAGVTQTPRYLIKTRGQQVTLSCSPISGHRSVSWYQQTPGQGLQFLFEYFSETQRNKGNFPGRFSGRQFSNSRSEMNVSTLELGDSALYLCASGVGAGYSPLHFGNGTRLTVT.

This clonotype was counted only a few times. The chain links TRBV20-1 to TRBJ2-7; D perhaps matches TRBD1 (5 bases). Trimming stripped 0 bases from V and 0 bases from J, with 9 bases between. Germline CDR1 reads DFQATT; CDR2 reads SNEGSKA (reference sequence). CDR3 length: 14 amino acids. This chain's CDR3 is CSARDYRSSYEQYF. The CDR3 coding sequence is TGCAGTGCTAGAGATTACAGGAGCTCCTACGAGCAGTACTTC.

This clonotype was observed a handful of times. The chain links TRBV6-5 to TRBJ2-7; perhaps D is TRBD1 or TRBD2 (5 bases each). V lost 2 bases to trimming and J lost 5 bases, with 16 bases between them. CDR1 MNHEY and CDR2 SVGAGI come from the germline V gene. This CDR3 has 15 residues. The CDR3 DNA sequence: TGTGCCAGCAGTTACGGTGCAGCCCTGGGGGACGAGCAGTACTTC. Residues: CASSYGAALGDEQYF.

This clonotype was recorded at least ten times. The gene calls are TRBV19 and TRBJ2-1; maybe TRBD1 (5 bases). CDR3 length: 13 residues. Trimming cost V 5 bases and J 2 bases, with 7 bases left between them. Germline values: CDR1 LNHDA, CDR2 SQIVND (reference sequence). CDR3 region: CASSATAYNEQFF. The CDR3, as DNA: TGTGCCAGTAGTGCGACAGCCTACAATGAGCAGTTCTTC.

This clonotype was detected only a few times. V is TRBV5-1 and J is TRBJ2-5, with 7 bases lining up with TRBD2. This CDR3 spans 16 amino acids. The germline V gene has CDR1 SGHRS and CDR2 YFSETQ. V gave up 0 bases and J gave up 2 bases; unmatched junction bases: 7. The CDR3 here is CASSLGLADYQETQYF. Written as DNA, the CDR3 is TGCGCCAGCAGCTTGGGGCTAGCGGATTATCAAGAGACCCAGTACTTC.

This clonotype was counted at least ten times. This sequence joins TRBV5-4 and TRBJ2-3; 8 positions match TRBD1. V lost 0 bases, J lost 5 bases, and 5 bases stayed unmatched. In germline, CDR1 is SGHNT, CDR2 YYREEE (reference sequence). The CDR3 totals 15 residues. The CDR3 reads CASSLADRGGDTQYF. CDR3 bases: TGTGCCAGCAGCTTGGCCGACAGGGGAGGAGATACGCAGTATTTT.

The sample holds a few counts of this clonotype. This sequence joins TRBV5-1 and TRBJ2-7, with D possibly called TRBD1 or TRBD2 (5 bases each). The V gene lost 1 base and the J gene lost 6 bases, with 14 bases spanning the gap. Germline V lookup: CDR1 SGHRS, CDR2 YFSETQ. The CDR3 covers 14 residues. The CDR3 sequence is CASSLPGTPAEQYF. CDR3 bases: TGCGCCAGCAGCTTGCCCGGGACCCCGGCCGAGCAGTACTTC. Based on the CDR3 plus reference TRBV5-1 and TRBJ2-7, the full variable domain is KAGVTQTPRYLIKTRGQQVTLSCSPISGHRSVSWYQQTPGQGLQFLFEYFSETQRNKGNFPGRFSGRQFSNSRSEMNVSTLELGDSALYLCASSLPGTPAEQYFGPGTRLTVT.

This clonotype was seen repeatedly, ten times or more. J is TRBJ2-1 and V is TRBV7-9, with D possibly matching TRBD2 (6 bases). The germline V gene has CDR1 SEHNR and CDR2 FQNEAQ (reference sequence). Trimming left V 0 bases short and J 1 base short, with 13 bases between. There are 17 residues in the CDR3. The CDR3, as DNA: TGTGCCAGCAGCTTAGCAAGGGGCGGGACTTCCTACAATGAGCAGTTCTTC. Protein sequence: CASSLARGGTSYNEQFF.

In its sample, this clonotype was seen many times. The J gene is TRBJ2-3, the V gene TRBV28; 11 nucleotides agree with TRBD2. Germline assignment: CDR1 MDHEN and CDR2 SYDVKM. The CDR3 loop spans 17 amino acids. Losses at the gene ends were 0 bases for V and 2 bases for J; bases not matched to a gene: 4. CDR3 amino acids: CASSLWTSGTSTDTQYF. CDR3 bases: TGTGCCAGCAGTTTATGGACTAGCGGGACATCCACAGATACGCAGTATTTT.

This clonotype showed up many times. V gene TRBV12-3 or TRBV12-4 combines with J gene TRBJ1-5; the D is unclear. This CDR3 spans 18 amino acids. V was clipped by 3 bases and J by 0 bases, with 18 bases between them. CDR3 loop: CASSLTDFGRSSNQPQHF. The CDR3 DNA reads TGTGCCAGCAGTTTGACGGATTTTGGGCGTTCTAGCAATCAGCCCCAGCATTTT.

This clonotype was seen at least ten times. This chain uses TRBV10-3 with TRBJ2-7; D could derive from TRBD1 or TRBD2 (5 bases each). This CDR3 spans 15 amino acids. V was trimmed by 7 bases and J by 5 bases, leaving 21 bases between them. Germline V gene sequence: CDR1 ENHRY, CDR2 SYGVKD. This CDR3 reads CAIILSGRPDHEQYF. The CDR3 DNA is TGTGCCATCATCCTCTCGGGACGCCCCGACCACGAGCAGTACTTC.

The count of this clonotype is one. This clone may be a read error of a much larger clone one base away. V is TRBV7-2 and J is TRBJ2-4; possibly TRBD2 for D (5 bases). Germline CDR1 SGHTA, CDR2 FQGNSA. Trimming shortened V by 5 bases and J by 7 bases, and 15 bases separated the two germline ends. The CDR3 is made up of 14 amino acids. The CDR3 sequence: CASSMYQRSNIQYF. In nucleotides, the CDR3 is TGTGCCAGCAGCATGTATCAGCGGAGCAACATTCAGTACTTC. Looking up the rest from reference TRBV7-2 and TRBJ2-4 gives the full variable domain: GAGVSQSPSNKVTEKGKDVELRCDPISGHTALYWYRQSLGQGLEFLIYFQGNSAPDKSGLPSDRFSAERTGGSVSTLTIQRTQQEDSAVYLCASSMYQRSNIQYFGAGTRLSVL.

The table lists this clonotype with a count of one. This chain connects TRBV6-1 to TRBJ2-3; either TRBD1 or TRBD2 may supply D (6 bases each). CDR1 MNHNS and CDR2 SASEGT come from the germline V gene. The CDR3 totals 15 residues. V lost 6 bases and J lost 1, with 14 bases in between. In DNA, the CDR3 is TGTGCCAGCAGCGTACAGGGCGGGGGCACAGATACGCAGTATTTT. This encodes CASSVQGGGTDTQYF.

This clonotype came up a few times. V is TRBV7-9 and J is TRBJ1-1, with a weak D call TRBD1 (5 bases). Germline V CDR1 and CDR2: SEHNR, FQNEAQ (reference sequence). V lost 7 bases and J 5 bases, leaving 17 bases between the germline ends. The CDR3 is 14 residues long. CDR3 DNA: TGTGCCAGCACCCTAATGGGGGGGAGTACTGAAGCTTTCTTT. As protein: CASTLMGGSTEAFF.